This T cell receptor beta chain was recorded in a study of T cells after posttransplantation cyclophosphamide. The length of the CDR3 is 17 residues. CDR1 is SGHTA and CDR2 is FQGNSA in the germline V gene. J lost 3 bases, V lost 4 bases, and 13 bases had no gene match. Clones were sequenced by immunoSEQ multiplex PCR, and TCRdb holds only the in-frame ones, with some missing. The data hold 32,000 or so clones, with about 90% observed a single time. This receptor was obtained from a woman aged 35 to 49 with a blood cancer, CMV-positive, and with a related stem cell donor. The gene calls are TRBV7-2 and TRBJ2-5; 8 bases map to TRBD2. Material for sequencing was PBMCs. The CDR3 DNA reads as TGTGCCAGCAGCTCCCCCGGGTCGAGCGGGAGAGAAGAGACCCAGTACTTC. Its protein is CASSSPGSSGREETQYF.